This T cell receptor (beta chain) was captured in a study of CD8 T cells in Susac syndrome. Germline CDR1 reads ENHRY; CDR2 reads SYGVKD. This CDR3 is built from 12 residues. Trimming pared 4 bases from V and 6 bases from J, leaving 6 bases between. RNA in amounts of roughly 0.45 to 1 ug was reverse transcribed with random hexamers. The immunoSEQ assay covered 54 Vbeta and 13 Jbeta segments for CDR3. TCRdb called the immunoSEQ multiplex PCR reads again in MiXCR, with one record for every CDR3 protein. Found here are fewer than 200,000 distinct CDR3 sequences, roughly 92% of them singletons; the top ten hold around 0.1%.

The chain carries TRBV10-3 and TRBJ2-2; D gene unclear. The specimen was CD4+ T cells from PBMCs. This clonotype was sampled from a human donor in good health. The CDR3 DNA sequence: TGTGCCATCAGTGGAGTGGCCGGGGAGCTGTTTTTT. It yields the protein CAISGVAGELFF.